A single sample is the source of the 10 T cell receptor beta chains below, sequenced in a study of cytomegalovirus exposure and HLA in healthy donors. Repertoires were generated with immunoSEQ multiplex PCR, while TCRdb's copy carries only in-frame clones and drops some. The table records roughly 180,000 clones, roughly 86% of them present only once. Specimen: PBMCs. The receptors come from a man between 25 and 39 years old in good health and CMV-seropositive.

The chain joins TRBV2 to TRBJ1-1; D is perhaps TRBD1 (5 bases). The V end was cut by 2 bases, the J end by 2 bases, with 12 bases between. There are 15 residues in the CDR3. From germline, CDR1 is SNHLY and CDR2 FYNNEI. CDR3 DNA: TGTGCCAGCAGTGAACAGTTGGGACTAAACACTGAAGCTTTCTTT. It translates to CASSEQLGLNTEAFF.

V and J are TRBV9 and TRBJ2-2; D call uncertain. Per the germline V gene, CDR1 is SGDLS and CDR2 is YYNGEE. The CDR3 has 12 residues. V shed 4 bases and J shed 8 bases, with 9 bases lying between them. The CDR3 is CASSSLVGELFF. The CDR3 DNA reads TGTGCCAGCAGCTCCCTAGTGGGGGAGCTGTTTTTT.

The CDR3 sequence is CASSISPGGSNEQYF. DNA for the CDR3: TGTGCCAGTAGTATCTCCCCAGGGGGGAGTAACGAGCAGTACTTC. The chain is built from TRBV19 and TRBJ2-7; a possible D gene is TRBD1 (7 bases). The CDR3 is made up of 15 amino acids. Germline values: CDR1 LNHDA, CDR2 SQIVND (reference sequence). Deletions cut 3 bases from V and 5 bases from J, with 17 bases between. The variable domain in full, completed from reference TRBV19 and TRBJ2-7, reads DGGITQSPKYLFRKEGQNVTLSCEQNLNHDAMYWYRQDPGQGLRLIYYSQIVNDFQKGDIAEGYSVSREKKESFPLTVTSAQKNPTAFYLCASSISPGGSNEQYFGPGTRLTVT.

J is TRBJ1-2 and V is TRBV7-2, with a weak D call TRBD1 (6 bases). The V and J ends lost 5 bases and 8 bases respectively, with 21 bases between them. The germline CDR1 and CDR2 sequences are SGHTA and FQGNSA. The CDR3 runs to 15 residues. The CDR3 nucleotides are TGTGCCAGCAGCCCATTTAACAGGGAGTTGGGAGGCTACACCTTC. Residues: CASSPFNRELGGYTF.

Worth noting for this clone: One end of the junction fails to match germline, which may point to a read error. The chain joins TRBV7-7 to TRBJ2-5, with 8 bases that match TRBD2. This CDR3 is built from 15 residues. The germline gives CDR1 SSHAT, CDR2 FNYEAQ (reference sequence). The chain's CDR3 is CASSAVAGGQETQYF. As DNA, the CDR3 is TGTGCTAGCAGCGCCGTGGCGGGGGGACAAGAGACCCAGTACTTC. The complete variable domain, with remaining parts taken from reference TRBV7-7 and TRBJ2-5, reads GAGVSQSPRYKVTKRGQDVTLRCDPISSHATLYWYQQALGQGPEFLTYFNYEAQPDKSGLPSDRFSAERPEGSISTLTIQRTEQRDSAMYRCASSAVAGGQETQYFGPGTRLLVL.

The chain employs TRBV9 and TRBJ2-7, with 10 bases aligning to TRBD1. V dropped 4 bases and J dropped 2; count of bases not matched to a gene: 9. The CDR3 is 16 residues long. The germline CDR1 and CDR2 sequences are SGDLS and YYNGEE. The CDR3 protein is CASSPRGGQGTYEQYF. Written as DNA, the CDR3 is TGTGCCAGCAGCCCACGCGGGGGACAGGGGACCTACGAGCAGTACTTC.

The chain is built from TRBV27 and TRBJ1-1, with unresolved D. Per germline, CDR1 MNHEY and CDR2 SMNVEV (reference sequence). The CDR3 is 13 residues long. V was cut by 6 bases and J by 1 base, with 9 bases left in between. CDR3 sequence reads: CASRWSGNTEAFF. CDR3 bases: TGTGCCAGCAGGTGGAGTGGGAACACTGAAGCTTTCTTT.

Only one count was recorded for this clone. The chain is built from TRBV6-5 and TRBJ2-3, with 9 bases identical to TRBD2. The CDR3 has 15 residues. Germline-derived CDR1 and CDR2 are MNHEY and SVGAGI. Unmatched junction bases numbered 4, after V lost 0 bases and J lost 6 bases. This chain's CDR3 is CASSYSGTSLDTQYF. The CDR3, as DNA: TGTGCCAGCAGTTACTCTGGGACTAGCTTGGATACGCAGTATTTT.

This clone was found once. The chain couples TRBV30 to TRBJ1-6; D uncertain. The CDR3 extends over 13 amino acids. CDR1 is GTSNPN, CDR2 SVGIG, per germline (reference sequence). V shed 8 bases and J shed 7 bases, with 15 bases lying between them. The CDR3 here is CAGTGFNNSPLHF. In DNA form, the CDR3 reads TGTGCCGGAACGGGGTTCAACAATTCACCCCTCCACTTT.

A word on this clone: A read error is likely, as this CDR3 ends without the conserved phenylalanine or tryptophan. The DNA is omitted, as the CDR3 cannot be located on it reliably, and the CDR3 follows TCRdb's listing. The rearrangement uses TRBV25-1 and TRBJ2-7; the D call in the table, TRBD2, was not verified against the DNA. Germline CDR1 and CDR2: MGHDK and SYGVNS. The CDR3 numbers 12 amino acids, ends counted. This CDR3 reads CASSARGRLAGP.